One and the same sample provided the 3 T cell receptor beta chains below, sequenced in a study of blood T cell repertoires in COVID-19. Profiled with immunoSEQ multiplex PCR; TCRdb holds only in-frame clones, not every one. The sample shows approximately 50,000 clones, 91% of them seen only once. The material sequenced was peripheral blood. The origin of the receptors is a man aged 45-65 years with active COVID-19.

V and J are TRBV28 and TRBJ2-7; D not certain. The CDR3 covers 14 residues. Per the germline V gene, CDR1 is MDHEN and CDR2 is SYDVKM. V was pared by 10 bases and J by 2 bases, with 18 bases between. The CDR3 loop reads CATCCGPGTYEQYF. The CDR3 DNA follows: TGTGCCACCTGTTGTGGGCCAGGTACCTACGAGCAGTACTTC.

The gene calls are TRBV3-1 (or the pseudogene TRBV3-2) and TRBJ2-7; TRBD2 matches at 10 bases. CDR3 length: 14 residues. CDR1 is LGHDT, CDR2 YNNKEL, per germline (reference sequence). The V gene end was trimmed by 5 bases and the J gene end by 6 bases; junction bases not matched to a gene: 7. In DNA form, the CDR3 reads TGTGCCAGCAGCAAAGCGGGAGGGTTCGGCGAGCAGTACTTC. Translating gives CASSKAGGFGEQYF.

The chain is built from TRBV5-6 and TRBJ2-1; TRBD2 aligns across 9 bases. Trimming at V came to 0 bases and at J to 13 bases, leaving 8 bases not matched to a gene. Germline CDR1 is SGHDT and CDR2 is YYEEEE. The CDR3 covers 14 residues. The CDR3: CASSLELAGTPQFF. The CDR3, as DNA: TGTGCCAGCAGCTTGGAACTAGCGGGTACTCCTCAGTTCTTC.